These 21 T cell receptor beta chains were sequenced from one sample in a study of CD8+ T cells in alopecia areata. RNA was extracted and reverse transcribed into cDNA as the sequencing template. The table came from immunoSEQ multiplex PCR; TCRdb's copy has only in-frame clones and leaves some out. In the table there are approximately 31,000 clones, about 80% of which are singletons. The sample was NKG2D-low CD8+ T cells sorted from blood. The receptors originated from a human donor with alopecia areata.

DNA for the CDR3: TGTGCCAGCAGTCCCCGGGACAAGCAAGAGACCCAGTACTTC. Encoded protein: CASSPRDKQETQYF. The V call is TRBV2, the J call TRBJ2-5, with a weak D call TRBD1 (6 bases). Looked up from germline, CDR1 is SNHLY and CDR2 is FYNNEI. Trimming left V 5 bases short and J 2 bases short, with 12 bases between. CDR3 size: 14 residues.

This rearrangement joins TRBV2 to TRBJ1-1; D is undetermined. CDR3 length equals 12 residues. The germline gives CDR1 SNHLY, CDR2 FYNNEI. The germline V and J ends were trimmed by 2 bases and 7 bases, with 8 bases remaining between them. Written as DNA, the CDR3 is TGTGCCAGCAGTGAACTCGTAAATGAAGCTTTCTTT. This encodes CASSELVNEAFF.

The V and J genes are TRBV7-2 and TRBJ2-7; 7 bases are a match to TRBD2. Germline V gene lookup returns CDR1 SGHTA and CDR2 FQGNSA. Trimming at V came to 2 bases and at J to 2 bases, leaving 9 bases not matched to a gene. This CDR3 is built from 16 residues. For the CDR3, the DNA is TGTGCCAGCAGCTTAATCTCTGGCGGGGGTGCCTACGAGCAGTACTTC. It specifies CASSLISGGGAYEQYF.

This chain joins TRBV28 and TRBJ2-5; no definite D call. This CDR3 contains 14 residues. The germline gives CDR1 MDHEN, CDR2 SYDVKM. The V end lost 2 bases, the J end lost 4 bases, and 11 bases lay between the germline ends. The chain's CDR3 is CASSLGFSGETQYF. The CDR3 region has the DNA TGTGCCAGCAGTTTAGGGTTTTCTGGAGAGACCCAGTACTTC. The entire variable domain, with the rest obtained from reference TRBV28 and TRBJ2-5, is as follows: DVKVTQSSRYLVKRTGEKVFLECVQDMDHENMFWYRQDPGLGLRLIYFSYDVKMKEKGDIPEGYSVSREKKERFSLILESASTNQTSMYLCASSLGFSGETQYFGPGTRLLVL.

The chain couples TRBV27 to TRBJ2-1; 9 nucleotides align to TRBD1. The germline gives CDR1 MNHEY, CDR2 SMNVEV (reference sequence). The CDR3 covers 16 residues. With V trimmed by 5 bases and J by 7 bases, 12 bases remained unmatched. The CDR3 DNA follows: TGTGCCAGCAGTACCCTTACCGGGACAGGGTTTAATGAGCAGTTCTTC. Translating gives CASSTLTGTGFNEQFF.

The chain combines TRBV4-1 with TRBJ2-3, with TRBD2 identical over 11 bases. Germline V lookup: CDR1 MGHRA, CDR2 YSYEKL. This CDR3 has 15 residues. The V segment lost 4 bases and the J segment 6 bases; nucleotides outside the gene matches: 6. The DNA for the CDR3 is TGCGCCAGCAGCCCCGGGACTAGCGGTGGGGATACGCAGTATTTT. Amino acids: CASSPGTSGGDTQYF.

Here the CDR3 DNA reads TGCGCCAGCAGCTTGGGTTTGGGACGTACAGCTTGGGAGACCCAGTACTTC. It is translated as CASSLGLGRTAWETQYF. The chain combines TRBV5-1 with TRBJ2-5; D is possibly TRBD1 or TRBD2 (5 bases each). Looked up from germline, CDR1 is SGHRS and CDR2 is YFSETQ. V dropped 0 bases and J dropped 5 bases, with 20 bases sitting between them. The CDR3 is 17 amino acids.

This clone was recorded a few times. The J gene is TRBJ1-1, the V gene TRBV2, with D unclear. The CDR3 has 12 amino acids. The V gene lost 3 bases and the J gene lost 1 base, with 3 bases spanning the gap. The germline CDR1 and CDR2 sequences are SNHLY and FYNNEI. CDR3: CASSEANTEAFF. CDR3 sequence (DNA): TGTGCCAGCAGTGAGGCGAACACTGAAGCTTTCTTT.

The CDR3 nucleotides are TGCAGCGTTGGCGGATGGACTGAAGCTTTCTTT. This gives the protein CSVGGWTEAFF. J is TRBJ1-1 and V is TRBV29-1; D gene uncertain. The CDR3 is made up of 11 amino acids. The V end lost 4 bases, the J end lost 5 bases, and 8 bases lay between the germline ends. Germline loops: CDR1 SQVTM, CDR2 ANQGSEA. Drawing the rest from reference TRBV29-1 and TRBJ1-1, the complete variable domain is SAVISQKPSRDICQRGTSLTIQCQVDSQVTMMFWYRQQPGQSLTLIATANQGSEATYESGFVIDKFPISRPNLTFSTLTVSNMSPEDSSIYLCSVGGWTEAFFGQGTRLTVV.

The chain is built from TRBV6-4 and TRBJ2-1, with D perhaps matching TRBD2 (5 bases). The V gene lost 3 bases and the J gene lost 6 bases, with 15 bases spanning the gap. Germline loops: CDR1 MRHNA, CDR2 SNTAGT. The CDR3 sequence is 15 residues long. The CDR3 coding sequence is TGTGCCAGCAGTGAATCTGGGAGTTCGGGCAATGAGCAGTTCTTC. Residues: CASSESGSSGNEQFF.

The chain couples TRBV7-9 to TRBJ2-1; perhaps TRBD1 as D (6 bases). V lost 2 bases and J lost 15, with 23 bases in between. CDR3 length: 15 amino acids. Germline CDR1 is SEHNR and CDR2 is FQNEAQ (reference sequence). CDR3 nucleotide sequence: TGTGCCAGCAGCTTAAGCGCCGGGACCGCTCTAGGGGGGTTCTTC. As protein: CASSLSAGTALGGFF.

The table lists this clone with a count of one. The V gene is TRBV27, the J gene TRBJ1-2; D possibly corresponds to TRBD1 (5 bases). Germline V gene sequence: CDR1 MNHEY, CDR2 SMNVEV (reference sequence). Trimming removed 3 bases from V and 7 bases from J, with 12 bases in between. The CDR3 has 13 residues. The CDR3 coding sequence is TGTGCCAGCAGTTTCGGCACAGGTGGTGGCTACACCTTC. It codes for CASSFGTGGGYTF.

The gene calls are TRBV5-1 and TRBJ1-1; D unresolved. Trimming took off 4 bases at V and 0 bases at J, with 7 bases between the two ends. This CDR3 region has 13 residues. Germline CDR1 is SGHRS and CDR2 is YFSETQ. Here the CDR3 reads CASSRTVNTEAFF. In DNA, the CDR3 is TGCGCCAGCAGCCGTACCGTGAACACTGAAGCTTTCTTT.

This clone was recorded only once. J is TRBJ2-1 and V is TRBV2; 13 bases fit TRBD2. With 7 bases clipped from V and 6 bases from J, the junction kept 6 bases outside the gene matches. Germline V lookup: CDR1 SNHLY, CDR2 FYNNEI. The CDR3 sequence is 15 residues long. CDR3 loop: CASTRTSGSVNEQFF. The CDR3 DNA is TGTGCCAGCACCAGGACTAGCGGGAGTGTCAATGAGCAGTTCTTC. Based on the CDR3 plus reference TRBV2 and TRBJ2-1, the full variable domain is EPEVTQTPSHQVTQMGQEVILRCVPISNHLYFYWYRQILGQKVEFLVSFYNNEISEKSEIFDDQFSVERPDGSNFTLKIRSTKLEDSAMYFCASTRTSGSVNEQFFGPGTRLTVL.

The CDR3 bases are TGTGCCAGCAGCTTTTCGACAACAGATACGCAGTATTTT. It translates to CASSFSTTDTQYF. The V and J genes are TRBV7-9 and TRBJ2-3; no clear D gene. This CDR3 contains 13 residues. Trimming removed 3 bases at V and 3 bases at J, with 7 bases between. Germline loops: CDR1 SEHNR, CDR2 FQNEAQ (reference sequence).

This clone was observed a handful of times. The V gene is TRBV5-4, the J gene TRBJ2-6; D gene ambiguous. Germline-derived CDR1 and CDR2 are SGHNT and YYREEE (reference sequence). The CDR3 totals 17 residues. Trimming cost V 4 bases and J 0 bases, with 14 bases left between them. CDR3 DNA: TGTGCCAGCAGCCTGGGAACGACGGCCTCTGGGGCCAACGTCCTGACTTTC. It translates to CASSLGTTASGANVLTF.

The CDR3 bases are TGCAGCGTTGAAGAAGGGACTAGCGGGAGCAATGAGCAGTTCTTC. It codes for CSVEEGTSGSNEQFF. This chain joins TRBV29-1 and TRBJ2-1; 14 positions agree with TRBD2. Trimming removed 0 bases from V and 6 bases from J; junction bases left unmatched: 1. The germline gives CDR1 SQVTM, CDR2 ANQGSEA. The length of the CDR3 is 15 residues.

CDR3 sequence reads: CASIQTGSSYEQYF. CDR3 in DNA: TGTGCCAGCATCCAGACAGGGAGCTCCTACGAGCAGTACTTC. V is TRBV6-5 and J is TRBJ2-7; 7 bases fit TRBD1. CDR1 MNHEY and CDR2 SVGAGI come from the germline V gene. CDR3 length equals 14 residues. Trimming at V came to 7 bases and at J to 0 bases, leaving 6 bases not matched to a gene.

This clone showed up just a few times. The chain has TRBV13 and TRBJ1-1; D may be TRBD1 (5 bases). CDR3 length: 13 amino acids. V gave up 4 bases and J gave up 4 bases, with 10 bases separating them. Germline V gene data show CDR1 as PRHDT and CDR2 as FYEKMQ (reference sequence). As DNA, the CDR3 is TGTGCCAGCAGCTCGGGGGGGACCACTGAAGCTTTCTTT. Amino acid sequence: CASSSGGTTEAFF.

The V call is TRBV5-1, the J call TRBJ1-1; D remains unclear. From germline, CDR1 is SGHRS and CDR2 YFSETQ. Trimming removed 0 bases from V and 0 bases from J, with 15 bases in between. This CDR3 contains 17 residues. CDR3 coding DNA: TGCGCCAGCAGCTTGGTCCAGTTCGGATTAATGAACACTGAAGCTTTCTTT. Translated: CASSLVQFGLMNTEAFF.

The chain employs TRBV29-1 and TRBJ2-7; D possibly uses TRBD1 or TRBD2 (5 bases each). The CDR3 covers 12 residues. Between the trimmed V and J ends, which lost 7 bases and 1 base, there was a span of 11 bases. CDR1 is SQVTM, CDR2 ANQGSEA, per germline. In nucleotides, the CDR3 is TGCAGCGCACGGGACCAATCCTACGAGCAGTACTTC. Its protein product is CSARDQSYEQYF.